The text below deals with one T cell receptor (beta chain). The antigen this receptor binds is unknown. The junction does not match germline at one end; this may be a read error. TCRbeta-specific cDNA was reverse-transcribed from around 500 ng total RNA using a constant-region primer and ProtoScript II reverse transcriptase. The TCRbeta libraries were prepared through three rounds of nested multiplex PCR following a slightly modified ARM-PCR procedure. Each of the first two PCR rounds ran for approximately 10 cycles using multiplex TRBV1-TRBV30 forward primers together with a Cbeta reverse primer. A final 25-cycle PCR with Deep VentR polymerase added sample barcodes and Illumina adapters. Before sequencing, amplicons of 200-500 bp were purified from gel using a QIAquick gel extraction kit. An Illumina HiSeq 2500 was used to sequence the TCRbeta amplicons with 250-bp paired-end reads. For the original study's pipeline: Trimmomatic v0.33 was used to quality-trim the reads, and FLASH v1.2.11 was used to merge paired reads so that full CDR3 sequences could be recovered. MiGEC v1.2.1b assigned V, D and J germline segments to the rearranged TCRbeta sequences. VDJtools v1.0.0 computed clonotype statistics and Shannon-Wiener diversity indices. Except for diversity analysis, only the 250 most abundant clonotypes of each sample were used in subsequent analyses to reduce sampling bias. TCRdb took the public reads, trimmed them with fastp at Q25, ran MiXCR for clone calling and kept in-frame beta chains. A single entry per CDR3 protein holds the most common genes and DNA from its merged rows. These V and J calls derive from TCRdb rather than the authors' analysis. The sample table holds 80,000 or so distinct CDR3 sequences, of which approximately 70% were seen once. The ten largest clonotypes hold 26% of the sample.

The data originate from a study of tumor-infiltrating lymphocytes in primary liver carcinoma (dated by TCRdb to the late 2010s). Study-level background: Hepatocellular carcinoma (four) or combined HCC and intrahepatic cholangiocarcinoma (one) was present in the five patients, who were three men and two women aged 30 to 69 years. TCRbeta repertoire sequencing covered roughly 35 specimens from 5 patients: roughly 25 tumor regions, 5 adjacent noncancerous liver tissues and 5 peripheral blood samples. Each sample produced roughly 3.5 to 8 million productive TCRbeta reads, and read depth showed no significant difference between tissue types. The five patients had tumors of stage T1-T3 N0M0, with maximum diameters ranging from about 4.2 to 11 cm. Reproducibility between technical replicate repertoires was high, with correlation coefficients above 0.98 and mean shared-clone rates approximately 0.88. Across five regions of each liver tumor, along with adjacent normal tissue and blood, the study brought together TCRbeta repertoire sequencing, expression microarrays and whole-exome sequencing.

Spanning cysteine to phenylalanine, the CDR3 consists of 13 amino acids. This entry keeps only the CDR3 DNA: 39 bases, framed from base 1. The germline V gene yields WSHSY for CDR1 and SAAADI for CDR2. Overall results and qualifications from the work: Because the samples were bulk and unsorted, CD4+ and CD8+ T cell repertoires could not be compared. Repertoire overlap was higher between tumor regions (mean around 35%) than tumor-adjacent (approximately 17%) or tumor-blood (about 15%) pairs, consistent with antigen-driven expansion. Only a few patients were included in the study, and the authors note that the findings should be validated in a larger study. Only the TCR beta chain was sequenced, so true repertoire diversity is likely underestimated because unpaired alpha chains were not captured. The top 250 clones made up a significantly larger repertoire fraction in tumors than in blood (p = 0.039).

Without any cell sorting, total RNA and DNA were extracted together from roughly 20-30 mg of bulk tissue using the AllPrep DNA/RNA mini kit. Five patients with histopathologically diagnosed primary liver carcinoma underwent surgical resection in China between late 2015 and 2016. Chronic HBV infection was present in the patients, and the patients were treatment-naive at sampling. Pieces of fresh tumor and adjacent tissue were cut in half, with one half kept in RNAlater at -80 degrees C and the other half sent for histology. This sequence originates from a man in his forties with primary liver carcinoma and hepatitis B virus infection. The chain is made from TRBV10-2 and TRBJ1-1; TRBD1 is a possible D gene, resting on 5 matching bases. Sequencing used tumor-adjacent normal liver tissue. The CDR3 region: CASTWGRKSEAFF. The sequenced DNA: TGCGCAAGCACCTGGGGACGGAAGAGTGAAGCTTTCTTT.